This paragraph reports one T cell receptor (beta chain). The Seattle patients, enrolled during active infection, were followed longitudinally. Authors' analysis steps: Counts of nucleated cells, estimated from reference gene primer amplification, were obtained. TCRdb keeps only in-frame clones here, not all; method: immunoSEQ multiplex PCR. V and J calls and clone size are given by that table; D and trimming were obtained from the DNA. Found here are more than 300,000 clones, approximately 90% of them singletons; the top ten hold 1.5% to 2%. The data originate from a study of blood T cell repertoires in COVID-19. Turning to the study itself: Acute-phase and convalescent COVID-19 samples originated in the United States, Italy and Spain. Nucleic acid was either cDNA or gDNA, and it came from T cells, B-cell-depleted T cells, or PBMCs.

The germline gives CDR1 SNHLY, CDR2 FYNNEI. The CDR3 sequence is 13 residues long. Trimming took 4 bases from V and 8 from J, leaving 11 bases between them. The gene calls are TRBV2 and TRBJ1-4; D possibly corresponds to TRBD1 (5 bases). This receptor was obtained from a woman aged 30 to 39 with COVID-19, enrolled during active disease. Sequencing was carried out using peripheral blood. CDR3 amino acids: CASSVMGREKLFF. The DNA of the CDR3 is TGTGCCAGCAGTGTAATGGGGCGGGAAAAACTGTTTTTT.